This is a list of T cell receptor beta chains from one sample in a study of blood T cell repertoires in COVID-19. Assay used: immunoSEQ multiplex PCR; TCRdb lists only in-frame clones, some missing. The sample records 100,000 to 150,000 clones, around nine tenths being singletons. Input material: peripheral blood. Receptors were obtained from a woman between 65 and 79 years old with COVID-19, enrolled during active disease. Both conserved end residues are part of each CDR3. D genes are given only for firm matches. The size field is filled for only some rows; it gives once, few, many or a size class.

D gene | J gene | V gene | clone size | CDR3 DNA | CDR3 protein
. | TRBJ1-6 | TRBV30 | . | TGTGCCTGGACTAGCGGGCTCCTAGGGAATTCACCCCTCCACTTT | CAWTSGLLGNSPLHF
. | TRBJ1-1 | TRBV3-1/TRBV3-2 | . | TGTGCCAGCAGCCGGGGGTGGGCGGGGAGCACTGAAGCTTTCTTT | CASSRGWAGSTEAFF
. | TRBJ1-2 | TRBV6-1 | . | TGTGCCAGCAGTGAGACAGGTTTTTGGTATGGCTACACCTTC | CASSETGFWYGYTF
TRBD1 | TRBJ1-5 | TRBV28 | . | TGTGCCAGCAGCAGGACAGGGGGCTTCAGTCAGCCCCAGCATTTT | CASSRTGGFSQPQHF
TRBD1 | TRBJ1-3 | TRBV10-3 | . | TGTGCCACCTCGCCAGGGGGCACTGGAAACACCATATATTTT | CATSPGGTGNTIYF
. | TRBJ2-5 | TRBV5-5 | . | TGTGCCAGCAGCTTTGCGGCTGCCCAAGAGACCCAGTACTTC | CASSFAAAQETQYF
TRBD1 | TRBJ2-1 | TRBV27 | . | TGTGCCAGCAGTTTCTCCCATTTTTCTGACAGGGTCGACAATGAGCAGTTCTTC | CASSFSHFSDRVDNEQFF
. | TRBJ2-2 | TRBV6-4 | . | TGTGCCAGCAGCCAACAGGGATTCACCGGGGAGCTGTTTTTT | CASSQQGFTGELFF
. | TRBJ2-5 | TRBV2 | . | TGTGCCAGCAGCCCCCCTAGCCCCAGCCAGACCCAGTACTTC | CASSPPSPSQTQYF
. | TRBJ2-5 | TRBV9 | . | TGTGCCAGCAGCGTAGAGGCGGGTCGGGAGACCCAGTACTTC | CASSVEAGRETQYF
. | TRBJ1-3 | TRBV5-1 | . | TGCGCCAGCAGCTCGTCGGGGTTCTCAGGAAACACCATATATTTT | CASSSSGFSGNTIYF
TRBD2 | TRBJ2-1 | TRBV28 | . | TGTGCCAGCAGTTTAGCGGGGGGTCTACTCGGCGAGCAGTTCTTC | CASSLAGGLLGEQFF
. | TRBJ2-5 | TRBV27 | . | TGTGCCAGCAGTTTCGTGAGGTGGATAGAGACCCAGTACTTC | CASSFVRWIETQYF
TRBD1 | TRBJ1-1 | TRBV2 | . | TGTGCCAGCAGCGCACAGGGGGCTGGGACTGAAGCTTTCTTT | CASSAQGAGTEAFF
. | TRBJ1-3 | TRBV30 | few | TGTGCCTGGAGTGTTCCATTCTCTGGAAACACCATATATTTT | CAWSVPFSGNTIYF
. | TRBJ1-6 | TRBV6-2/TRBV6-3 | . | TGTGCCAGCAGTTTCCGACCTTCTAAGGGGATCCGGGATTCACCCCTCCACTTT | CASSFRPSKGIRDSPLHF
TRBD2 | TRBJ2-5 | TRBV18 | . | TGTGCCAGCTCACCGGGACTAGCGGAAGAGACCCAGTACTTC | CASSPGLAEETQYF
TRBD1 | TRBJ2-4 | TRBV6-6 | . | TGTGCCAGCAGTCCATTAGTGACAGGGATAGCCAAAAACATTCAGTACTTC | CASSPLVTGIAKNIQYF
. | TRBJ2-6 | TRBV28 | . | TGTGCCAGCAGCTCGACTAGGACTGGGGCCAACGTCCTGACTTTC | CASSSTRTGANVLTF
. | TRBJ2-3 | TRBV10-3 | . | TGTGCCATCAGTGAGTCAGCAGGGTACACAGATACGCAGTATTTT | CAISESAGYTDTQYF
TRBD2 | TRBJ2-7 | TRBV7-8 | once | TGTGCCAGCAGCCCTGGGTCTAGCGGGGGCCTTTTGGTCTTC | CASSPGSSGGLLVF
. | TRBJ2-7 | TRBV29-1 | . | TGCAGCGTTGCCCCAGGGGCCCTCTCCTACGAGCAGTACTTC | CSVAPGALSYEQYF